One sample yielded the 13 T cell receptor beta chains listed below, sequenced in a study of beta chain features in type 1 diabetes. Reverse transcription of all isolated RNA meant that expressed TCRB transcripts were sequenced. This table comes from immunoSEQ multiplex PCR, and its TCRdb copy is limited to in-frame clones, with some not included. The table records over 700,000 clones, 15% to 20% of them present only once. Sequencing input: naive CD4+ T cells from blood. These receptors all come from a woman aged 18-29 years in good health.

The chain combines TRBV7-2 with TRBJ2-5; D is perhaps TRBD2 (6 bases). The CDR3 covers 13 residues. Germline V gene sequence: CDR1 SGHTA, CDR2 FQGNSA. With 1 base removed from V and 5 bases from J, the gap between germline ends came to 8 bases. The CDR3 sequence is CASSLVGRETQYF. CDR3 DNA: TGTGCCAGCAGCTTAGTTGGGAGGGAGACCCAGTACTTC.

The chain couples TRBV2 to TRBJ2-1, with D tentatively TRBD2 (6 bases). CDR1 and CDR2 from the germline V gene are SNHLY and FYNNEI. There are 17 residues in the CDR3. The germline V and J ends were trimmed by 0 bases and 9 bases, with 21 bases remaining between them. The DNA for the CDR3 is TGTGCCAGCAGTGAAGCGGGACTCCGTCTAGTCAAGGGTGAGCAGTTCTTC. Translation gives CASSEAGLRLVKGEQFF.

This clone was counted only a few times. This chain connects TRBV27 to TRBJ2-5; perhaps TRBD2 as D (6 bases). The CDR3 is 13 amino acids. The ends were cut back, 3 bases at V and 5 bases at J, with 10 bases in the middle. In germline, CDR1 is MNHEY, CDR2 SMNVEV (reference sequence). The CDR3 here is CASSFAGRETQYF. CDR3 bases: TGTGCCAGCAGTTTCGCGGGGCGGGAGACCCAGTACTTC.

The CDR3 sequence is CASSLVTGAGANVLTF. For the CDR3, the DNA is TGTGCCAGCAGCTTAGTTACAGGGGCTGGGGCCAACGTCCTGACTTTC. V usage is TRBV7-9 and J usage is TRBJ2-6; TRBD1 matches 7 bases. CDR3 size: 16 residues. Trimming took 1 base from V and 2 from J; bases not matched to a gene: 2. Germline CDR1 reads SEHNR; CDR2 reads FQNEAQ (reference sequence).

The chain has TRBV15 and TRBJ2-5, with unresolved D. CDR1 LNHNV and CDR2 YYDKDF come from the germline V gene (reference sequence). With 0 bases removed from V and 2 bases from J, the gap between germline ends came to 22 bases. The CDR3 sequence is 19 residues long. CDR3 in DNA: TGTGCCACCAGCAGAGAGGCGGACGGGTTCCTTTCTGGGCAAGAGACCCAGTACTTC. It translates to CATSREADGFLSGQETQYF.

The V gene is TRBV6-1, the J gene TRBJ2-7; D remains unclear. With 4 bases removed from V and 3 bases from J, the gap between germline ends came to 10 bases. The CDR3 has 13 amino acids. The germline V gene has CDR1 MNHNS and CDR2 SASEGT. Here the CDR3 reads CASSAAQLYEQYF. In DNA form, the CDR3 reads TGTGCCAGCAGTGCGGCACAGCTCTACGAGCAGTACTTC.

This clone was found a few times. The CDR3 region is CASSLGSTTGGRNEQFF. The CDR3 DNA reads as TGTGCCAGCAGCTTAGGTTCTACAACGGGGGGGAGGAATGAGCAGTTCTTC. The rearrangement uses TRBV7-2 and TRBJ2-1; 8 bases agree with TRBD2. Unmatched junction bases numbered 12, after V lost 1 base and J lost 7 bases. This CDR3 comprises 17 residues. Germline V CDR1 and CDR2: SGHTA, FQGNSA.

This clone was seen a few times. The rearrangement uses TRBV5-1 and TRBJ2-6; D is uncertain. Germline lookup yields CDR1 SGHRS and CDR2 YFSETQ. The CDR3 covers 17 residues. Trimming removed 1 base at V and 0 bases at J, with 11 bases between. The CDR3 here is CASSLSSFTSGANVLTF. In nucleotides, the CDR3 is TGCGCCAGCAGCTTGTCCAGTTTTACCTCTGGGGCCAACGTCCTGACTTTC. The full variable domain, its missing parts supplied by reference TRBV5-1 and TRBJ2-6, is KAGVTQTPRYLIKTRGQQVTLSCSPISGHRSVSWYQQTPGQGLQFLFEYFSETQRNKGNFPGRFSGRQFSNSRSEMNVSTLELGDSALYLCASSLSSFTSGANVLTFGAGSRLTVL.

This clone has more than one count but fewer than ten. The genes are TRBV11-2 and TRBJ2-7, with 8 nucleotides matching TRBD1. Germline V CDR1 and CDR2: SGHAT, FQNNGV. CDR3 size: 13 residues. V gave up 5 bases and J gave up 6 bases; unmatched junction bases: 6. The CDR3 DNA is TGTGCCAGCAGCAAGGACAGGGTAGGCGAGCAGTACTTC. This gives the protein CASSKDRVGEQYF.

The V gene is TRBV15, the J gene TRBJ1-2, with D possibly TRBD1 on 6 matching bases. The germline V gene has CDR1 LNHNV and CDR2 YYDKDF (reference sequence). V was cut by 0 bases and J by 7 bases, with 15 bases left in between. The CDR3 consists of 15 residues. CDR3 DNA sequence: TGTGCCACCAGCAGAGATTTCGGCAGGGGTGGTGGCTACACCTTC. It yields the protein CATSRDFGRGGGYTF.

V is TRBV4-1 and J is TRBJ2-1; 9 bases match TRBD1. The CDR3 runs 16 residues. The germline V gene encodes CDR1 MGHRA and CDR2 YSYEKL. V dropped 4 bases and J dropped 9; count of bases not matched to a gene: 13. The DNA of the CDR3 is TGCGCCAGCAGCCCACCTGGACAGGGGCACTCCGGTGAGCAGTTCTTC. Its protein product is CASSPPGQGHSGEQFF.

The chain carries TRBV7-9 and TRBJ2-2, with 11 bases identical to TRBD2. Per the germline V gene, CDR1 is SEHNR and CDR2 is FQNEAQ (reference sequence). CDR3 length equals 15 residues. J was trimmed by 3 bases and V by 6 bases; bases with no gene match: 3. For the CDR3, the DNA is TGTGCCAGCAGTATAGCGGGAGGGGACACCGGGGAGCTGTTTTTT. It translates to CASSIAGGDTGELFF.

This clone was observed a few times. This chain links TRBV6-5 with TRBJ2-4; TRBD2 is a possible D gene (6 bases). CDR3 size: 15 residues. V was trimmed by 0 bases and J by 1 base, leaving 7 bases between them. Germline lookup yields CDR1 MNHEY and CDR2 SVGAGI. This CDR3 is CASSYSEGAKNIQYF. The CDR3 DNA sequence: TGTGCCAGCAGTTACTCGGAGGGGGCCAAAAACATTCAGTACTTC.